This TCR beta chain was retrieved from a study of blood T cell repertoires in COVID-19. How the authors handled the data: Counts of nucleated cells, estimated from reference gene primer amplification, were obtained. Profiling relied on immunoSEQ multiplex PCR, and the TCRdb table lists in-frame clones only, not all of them. That table gives V, J and clone size, and the DNA gave D and trimming. The sample carries 210,000 or so clones, 70% to 90% recorded once. There are 14 residues in the CDR3. Germline V CDR1 and CDR2: GTSNPN, SVGIG (reference sequence). Losses at the gene ends were 3 bases for V and 4 bases for J; bases not matched to a gene: 8.

The sample comprised peripheral blood. This receptor was identified in a woman aged 50 to 60 with acute or convalescent COVID-19. V and J are TRBV30 and TRBJ1-1, with 7 bases aligning to TRBD1. DNA of the CDR3: TGTGCCTGGAGCCTACAGGGGAGGACCACTGAAGCTTTCTTT. Its protein product is CAWSLQGRTTEAFF.